This is a list of T cell receptor beta chains from one sample in a study of OX40 agonist ivuxolimab in advanced cancers. Assay used: immunoSEQ multiplex PCR; TCRdb lists only in-frame clones, some missing. The table lists over 100,000 clones, 80% to 90% of them singletons. Sequencing was performed on CD4+ or CD8+ T cells sorted from blood, taken in a trial of the OX40 agonist ivuxolimab. These receptors were obtained from an adult with an advanced solid tumor such as melanoma, head and neck, liver or kidney cancer. Each CDR3 is given with its conserved first and last residue. D genes are given only for firm matches. Size tells how often a clone was seen (once, few, many) or the class of an expanded clone, and some rows leave it out.

j_call: TRBJ2-7; clone_size: .; d_call: TRBD1; v_call: TRBV6-5; cdr3_aa: CASYGTETYEQYF; cdr3_nt: TGTGCCAGCTACGGGACAGAAACCTACGAGCAGTACTTC
j_call: TRBJ2-3; clone_size: .; d_call: .; v_call: TRBV7-2; cdr3_aa: CASSIYVGDTQYF; cdr3_nt: TGTGCCAGCAGCATTTACGTTGGAGATACGCAGTATTTT
j_call: TRBJ2-5; clone_size: .; d_call: TRBD2; v_call: TRBV25-1; cdr3_aa: CASSKLAGPSAEETQYF; cdr3_nt: TGTGCCAGCAGTAAACTAGCGGGTCCTTCGGCGGAGGAGACCCAGTACTTC
j_call: TRBJ2-5; clone_size: few; d_call: .; v_call: TRBV7-9; cdr3_aa: CASGDWTYQETQYF; cdr3_nt: TGTGCCAGTGGGGACTGGACGTACCAAGAGACCCAGTACTTC
j_call: TRBJ1-1; clone_size: .; d_call: .; v_call: TRBV29-1; cdr3_aa: CGVDSSLRETEAFF; cdr3_nt: TGCGGCGTTGATTCCTCCCTCAGAGAGACTGAAGCTTTCTTT
j_call: TRBJ1-3; clone_size: .; d_call: .; v_call: TRBV7-2; cdr3_aa: CASSLSGAGNTIYF; cdr3_nt: TGTGCCAGCAGCTTATCAGGGGCTGGAAACACCATATATTTT
j_call: TRBJ2-7; clone_size: .; d_call: .; v_call: TRBV28; cdr3_aa: CVIRPGHRSYEQYF; cdr3_nt: TGTGTCATAAGGCCGGGACACCGCTCCTACGAGCAGTACTTC
j_call: TRBJ1-5; clone_size: .; d_call: TRBD1; v_call: TRBV9; cdr3_aa: CASSQGQVNNQPQHF; cdr3_nt: TGTGCCAGCAGCCAGGGACAGGTTAATAATCAGCCCCAGCATTTT
j_call: TRBJ2-3; clone_size: .; d_call: .; v_call: TRBV5-4; cdr3_aa: CASSLGGNFIADTQYF; cdr3_nt: TGTGCCAGCAGCTTGGGAGGGAATTTTATTGCAGATACGCAGTATTTT
j_call: TRBJ2-5; clone_size: .; d_call: .; v_call: TRBV2; cdr3_aa: CASSDLQETQYF; cdr3_nt: TGTGCTAGCAGTGACCTCCAAGAGACCCAGTACTTC
j_call: TRBJ2-2; clone_size: .; d_call: .; v_call: TRBV6-1; cdr3_aa: CASTPQGGTGELFF; cdr3_nt: TGTGCCAGCACTCCCCAAGGGGGAACCGGGGAGCTGTTTTTT
j_call: TRBJ1-2; clone_size: .; d_call: .; v_call: TRBV6-5; cdr3_aa: CASSSRALNYGYTF; cdr3_nt: TGTGCCAGCAGTTCCCGGGCCCTTAACTATGGCTACACCTTC
j_call: TRBJ2-7; clone_size: once; d_call: .; v_call: TRBV30; cdr3_aa: CAWSVRGLREQYF; cdr3_nt: TGTGCCTGGAGTGTACGGGGCCTCCGCGAGCAGTACTTC
j_call: TRBJ1-2; clone_size: .; d_call: TRBD1; v_call: TRBV5-4; cdr3_aa: CASSLAKRTGDTYGYTF; cdr3_nt: TGTGCCAGCAGCTTGGCCAAAAGGACAGGGGACACCTATGGCTACACCTTC
j_call: TRBJ1-1; clone_size: .; d_call: .; v_call: TRBV11-1; cdr3_aa: CASRWGMNTEAFF; cdr3_nt: TGTGCCAGCAGATGGGGGATGAACACTGAAGCTTTCTTT
j_call: TRBJ2-3; clone_size: .; d_call: .; v_call: TRBV7-2; cdr3_aa: CASSLITRSTDTQYF; cdr3_nt: TGTGCCAGCAGCTTAATAACGCGGAGCACAGATACGCAGTATTTT
j_call: TRBJ2-5; clone_size: once; d_call: TRBD2; v_call: TRBV2; cdr3_aa: CASSWPQLGTSGGHQETQYF; cdr3_nt: TGTGCCAGCAGTTGGCCTCAACTCGGGACTAGCGGGGGGCACCAAGAGACCCAGTACTTC
j_call: TRBJ2-6; clone_size: once; d_call: .; v_call: TRBV30; cdr3_aa: CAWNVGANVLTF; cdr3_nt: TGTGCCTGGAATGTGGGGGCCAACGTCCTGACTTTC
j_call: TRBJ1-6; clone_size: .; d_call: TRBD1; v_call: TRBV5-1; cdr3_aa: CASSLSPGGNNSPLHF; cdr3_nt: TGCGCCAGCAGCTTGTCCCCAGGGGGAAATAATTCACCCCTCCACTTT
j_call: TRBJ1-2; clone_size: once; d_call: .; v_call: TRBV5-4; cdr3_aa: CASSLDTGNYGYTF; cdr3_nt: TGTGCCAGCAGCTTGGATACAGGGAACTATGGCTACACCTTC
j_call: TRBJ1-2; clone_size: .; d_call: .; v_call: TRBV29-1; cdr3_aa: CSVDGNNGFGYTF; cdr3_nt: TGCAGCGTTGACGGGAATAACGGATTTGGCTACACCTTC
j_call: TRBJ2-7; clone_size: .; d_call: .; v_call: TRBV25-1; cdr3_aa: CASSRDKTPYEQYF; cdr3_nt: TGTGCCAGCAGCCGGGACAAGACCCCTTACGAGCAGTACTTC
j_call: TRBJ2-1; clone_size: .; d_call: .; v_call: TRBV11-3; cdr3_aa: CASSGYRDNEQFF; cdr3_nt: TGTGCCAGCAGCGGATACAGGGACAATGAGCAGTTCTTC
j_call: TRBJ2-6; clone_size: .; d_call: TRBD1; v_call: TRBV11-2; cdr3_aa: CASSRYRDRVSGANVLTF; cdr3_nt: TGTGCCAGCAGTCGGTATCGGGACAGGGTCTCTGGGGCCAACGTCCTGACTTTC
j_call: TRBJ2-3; clone_size: once; d_call: TRBD2; v_call: TRBV30; cdr3_aa: CAWWGGGGVQYF; cdr3_nt: TGTGCCTGGTGGGGGGGCGGGGGGGTGCAGTATTTT
j_call: TRBJ2-5; clone_size: .; d_call: .; v_call: TRBV30; cdr3_aa: CAWSWVETQYF; cdr3_nt: TGTGCCTGGAGTTGGGTGGAGACCCAGTACTTC
j_call: TRBJ1-5; clone_size: .; d_call: .; v_call: TRBV7-2; cdr3_aa: CASSLERGQPQHF; cdr3_nt: TGTGCCAGCAGCTTAGAGAGGGGTCAGCCCCAGCATTTT
j_call: TRBJ1-2; clone_size: once; d_call: TRBD1; v_call: TRBV12-5; cdr3_aa: CASGLSFTGGVGGYTF; cdr3_nt: TGTGCTAGTGGTTTGTCCTTTACAGGGGGCGTCGGGGGCTACACCTTC
j_call: TRBJ2-7; clone_size: .; d_call: .; v_call: TRBV19; cdr3_aa: CASSISSGRALEQYF; cdr3_nt: TGTGCCAGTAGTATATCTTCCGGCAGGGCCCTCGAGCAGTACTTC
j_call: TRBJ2-7; clone_size: .; d_call: TRBD2; v_call: TRBV7-9; cdr3_aa: CASSPSGGSYEQYF; cdr3_nt: TGTGCCAGCAGCCCTAGCGGGGGTTCCTACGAGCAGTACTTC
j_call: TRBJ2-3; clone_size: .; d_call: TRBD2; v_call: TRBV5-4; cdr3_aa: CASSLAQRGFTDTQYF; cdr3_nt: TGTGCCAGCAGCTTGGCCCAGCGGGGGTTCACAGATACGCAGTATTTT
j_call: TRBJ1-2; clone_size: .; d_call: .; v_call: TRBV7-9; cdr3_aa: CASSLGGVSGYTF; cdr3_nt: TGTGCCAGCAGCTTAGGAGGGGTTTCTGGCTACACCTTC
j_call: TRBJ1-5; clone_size: few; d_call: .; v_call: TRBV30; cdr3_aa: CAWSGAQGQPQHF; cdr3_nt: TGTGCCTGGAGTGGTGCCCAGGGACAGCCCCAGCATTTT
j_call: TRBJ2-2; clone_size: once; d_call: TRBD1; v_call: TRBV28; cdr3_aa: CASNRQGAGELFF; cdr3_nt: TGTGCCAGCAATCGGCAGGGGGCCGGGGAGCTGTTTTTT
j_call: TRBJ2-5; clone_size: .; d_call: .; v_call: TRBV28; cdr3_aa: CASSLGAQETQYF; cdr3_nt: TGTGCCAGCAGTTTAGGGGCCCAAGAGACCCAGTACTTC
j_call: TRBJ1-2; clone_size: .; d_call: TRBD1; v_call: TRBV5-1; cdr3_aa: CASSALGQGAGAGYTF; cdr3_nt: TGCGCCAGCAGCGCCCTAGGACAGGGGGCGGGGGCTGGCTACACCTTC
j_call: TRBJ2-7; clone_size: .; d_call: .; v_call: TRBV27; cdr3_aa: CASSSQGLGEQYF; cdr3_nt: TGTGCCAGCAGCTCACAGGGTTTGGGAGAGCAGTACTTC
j_call: TRBJ1-5; clone_size: .; d_call: .; v_call: TRBV18; cdr3_aa: CASSSDPRRQPQHF; cdr3_nt: TGTGCCAGCTCATCAGACCCCCGAAGGCAGCCCCAGCATTTT
j_call: TRBJ1-1; clone_size: .; d_call: .; v_call: TRBV5-1; cdr3_aa: CASTEGLENTEAFF; cdr3_nt: TGCGCCAGCACGGAGGGATTGGAAAACACTGAAGCTTTCTTT
j_call: TRBJ1-1; clone_size: .; d_call: .; v_call: TRBV28; cdr3_aa: CASSDWGTEAFF; cdr3_nt: TGTGCCAGCAGTGACTGGGGCACTGAAGCTTTCTTT
j_call: TRBJ1-2; clone_size: .; d_call: .; v_call: TRBV7-2; cdr3_aa: CASSLVSKGGGPYGYTF; cdr3_nt: TGTGCCAGCAGCTTAGTATCCAAGGGCGGGGGTCCCTATGGCTACACCTTC
j_call: TRBJ2-7; clone_size: .; d_call: .; v_call: TRBV5-6; cdr3_aa: CASSLMGSYEQYF; cdr3_nt: TGTGCCAGCAGCTTGATGGGCTCCTACGAGCAGTACTTC
j_call: TRBJ2-1; clone_size: .; d_call: .; v_call: TRBV2; cdr3_aa: CASSSYNEQFF; cdr3_nt: TGTGCCAGCAGCTCCTACAATGAGCAGTTCTTC
j_call: TRBJ2-5; clone_size: .; d_call: .; v_call: TRBV2; cdr3_aa: CASKAQPQETQYF; cdr3_nt: TGTGCCAGCAAGGCCCAGCCCCAAGAGACCCAGTACTTC
j_call: TRBJ2-6; clone_size: .; d_call: TRBD1; v_call: TRBV5-1; cdr3_aa: CASSLVTGANSGANVLTF; cdr3_nt: TGCGCCAGCAGCTTGGTGACAGGGGCGAACTCTGGGGCCAACGTCCTGACTTTC